The 14 T cell receptor beta chains given below trace back to one sample, sequenced in a study of CD8+ T cells in alopecia areata. cDNA reverse transcribed from extracted RNA served as the sequencing template. Profiling relied on immunoSEQ multiplex PCR, and the TCRdb table lists in-frame clones only, not all of them. The sample lists more than 11,000 clones, over 55% seen once, with roughly 10% in the top ten. Both peripheral blood and punch biopsies of lesional scalp skin were obtained from patients who had alopecia areata. The sample was skin, taken at week 0. These TCRs come from a human donor with alopecia areata.

The chain couples TRBV11-2 to TRBJ2-7, with a tentative D call TRBD2 (5 bases). The CDR3 consists of 15 residues. Germline V gene lookup returns CDR1 SGHAT and CDR2 FQNNGV. V dropped 1 base and J dropped 2 bases, with 12 bases sitting between them. CDR3 in amino acids: CASSLGVSAAYEQYF. The CDR3, as DNA: TGTGCCAGCAGCTTAGGGGTTAGCGCAGCCTACGAGCAGTACTTC.

This chain links TRBV5-1 with TRBJ2-7, with 10 bases that match TRBD2. V was clipped by 0 bases and J by 6 bases; unmatched bases: 15. The V gene's germline CDR1 is SGHRS and CDR2 YFSETQ. CDR3 length equals 18 residues. CDR3 nucleotide sequence: TGCGCCAGCAGCTTGGGGAGCGGGGGGGCCCACAGAAGGAGCGAGCAGTACTTC. Protein sequence: CASSLGSGGAHRRSEQYF.

The chain couples TRBV13 to TRBJ2-4; D is possibly TRBD1 (6 bases). This CDR3 comprises 19 residues. The V end lost 4 bases, the J end lost 1 base, and 23 bases lay between the germline ends. CDR1 PRHDT and CDR2 FYEKMQ come from the germline V gene (reference sequence). The CDR3 nucleotides are TGTGCCAGCAGCTCAACCTTCCCTTGGACAGCTAGGGCCAAAAACATTCAGTACTTC. This encodes CASSSTFPWTARAKNIQYF.

The J gene is TRBJ1-3, the V gene TRBV4-1, with 7 bases matching TRBD1. CDR1 and CDR2 (germline): MGHRA, YSYEKL. After removal of 4 bases from V and 0 bases from J, the junction contained 9 bases not matched to a gene. This CDR3 is built from 17 residues. For the CDR3, the DNA is TGCGCCAGCAGCCGGCACCCGTGGGACAGCTCTGGAAACACCATATATTTT. As protein: CASSRHPWDSSGNTIYF.

This clone turned up a few times. The chain joins TRBV7-9 to TRBJ1-5, with TRBD1 matching 9 bases. Germline V gene data show CDR1 as SEHNR and CDR2 as FQNEAQ (reference sequence). The CDR3 totals 16 residues. V dropped 6 bases and J dropped 8; count of bases not matched to a gene: 14. CDR3 coding DNA: TGTGCCAGCAGTTCAGGAGGGACAGGGAAGGGGGAGCCCCAGCATTTT. This translates into CASSSGGTGKGEPQHF.

The chain joins TRBV27 to TRBJ2-5; 8 nucleotides agree with TRBD2. The CDR3 is 16 residues long. V was pared by 2 bases and J by 5 bases, with 10 bases of the junction left unmatched. The germline V gene encodes CDR1 MNHEY and CDR2 SMNVEV (reference sequence). In DNA, the CDR3 is TGTGCCAGCAGTTTAGAAGCGGGGGCCAGGGATGAGACCCAGTACTTC. Its protein product is CASSLEAGARDETQYF.

V usage is TRBV19 and J usage is TRBJ1-6; 8 positions agree with TRBD1. The CDR3 extends over 13 amino acids. The ends lost 6 bases at V and 10 bases at J; junction bases unmatched: 5. Germline lookup yields CDR1 LNHDA and CDR2 SQIVND (reference sequence). CDR3 residues: CASRDREVSPLHF. CDR3 sequence (DNA): TGTGCCAGTAGGGACAGGGAGGTATCACCCCTCCACTTT.

The V and J genes are TRBV7-2 and TRBJ2-7, with D perhaps matching TRBD1 (6 bases). The germline V gene has CDR1 SGHTA and CDR2 FQGNSA. Trimming pared 1 base from V and 2 bases from J, leaving 12 bases between. CDR3 size: 15 residues. In nucleotides, the CDR3 is TGTGCCAGCAGCTTAGAACGGACAGTACCCTACGAGCAGTACTTC. Amino acids: CASSLERTVPYEQYF.

The gene calls are TRBV28 and TRBJ1-2, with a possible D match to TRBD1 (5 bases). This CDR3 spans 19 amino acids. CDR1 MDHEN and CDR2 SYDVKM come from the germline V gene. The ends were cut back, 3 bases at V and 6 bases at J, with 29 bases in the middle. The CDR3 reads CASSFYGERVGGQGHGYTF. In DNA, the CDR3 is TGTGCCAGCAGTTTCTATGGAGAGCGAGTTGGAGGACAAGGGCATGGCTACACCTTC.

J is TRBJ2-3 and V is TRBV29-1; TRBD2 matches 9 bases. Germline assignment: CDR1 SQVTM and CDR2 ANQGSEA. Trimming took 0 bases from V and 2 from J; bases not matched to a gene: 6. The CDR3 contains 16 residues. Here the CDR3 reads CSVEDLSGGYTDTQYF. The CDR3 nucleotides read TGCAGCGTTGAAGATCTGAGCGGGGGGTACACAGATACGCAGTATTTT.

This clone was observed a handful of times. Other nucleotide sequences from this sample produce the same CDR3. The gene calls are TRBV27 and TRBJ2-7; 7 nucleotides align to TRBD2. CDR3 size: 15 residues. The V segment lost 2 bases and the J segment 4 bases; nucleotides outside the gene matches: 8. The germline CDR1 and CDR2 sequences are MNHEY and SMNVEV (reference sequence). The CDR3 here is CASSLIGGGIYEQYF. CDR3 DNA sequence: TGTGCCAGCAGTTTAATTGGGGGGGGGATTTACGAGCAGTACTTC.

This clone rates as medium-sized. J is TRBJ2-5 and V is TRBV30, with 10 bases lining up with TRBD2. V trimming: 2 bases; J trimming: 5 bases; junction bases outside the gene matches: 11. This CDR3 is built from 16 residues. In germline, CDR1 is GTSNPN, CDR2 SVGIG (reference sequence). In DNA form, the CDR3 reads TGTGCCTGGAGTACCTCAGCGGGGGGGCCGGAGGAGACCCAGTACTTC. This gives the protein CAWSTSAGGPEETQYF. Filled out from reference TRBV30 and TRBJ2-5, the complete variable domain reads SQTIHQWPATLVQPVGSPLSLECTVEGTSNPNLYWYRQAAGRGLQLLFYSVGIGQISSEVPQNLSASRPQDRQFILSSKKLLLSDSGFYLCAWSTSAGGPEETQYFGPGTRLLVL.

V gene TRBV6-5 combines with J gene TRBJ2-1, with TRBD2 as a possible D gene (5 bases). Trimming left V 10 bases short and J 0 bases short, with 10 bases between. Looked up from germline, CDR1 is MNHEY and CDR2 is SVGAGI. The CDR3 is 13 amino acids. The CDR3 region has the DNA TGTGCCACTTCGGGGTCCTCCTACAATGAGCAGTTCTTC. The encoded protein is CATSGSSYNEQFF.

This clone has a handful of counts. The chain combines TRBV6-1 with TRBJ1-2; D is uncertain. Trimming left V 9 bases short and J 6 bases short, with 20 bases between. Germline V CDR1 and CDR2: MNHNS, SASEGT. The CDR3 sequence is 14 residues long. DNA of the CDR3: TGTGCCAGTTCTCTTAAGGACCGCTCTCATGGCTACACCTTC. This encodes CASSLKDRSHGYTF.